The rows below give T cell receptor beta chains drawn from one sample of a study of OX40 agonist ivuxolimab in advanced cancers. The repertoire was sequenced with immunoSEQ multiplex PCR; TCRdb's copy has only in-frame clones and lacks some. The sample shows roughly 44,000 clones, around 80% of them seen only once. Sequencing used CD4+ or CD8+ T cells sorted from blood, obtained in a trial of the OX40 agonist ivuxolimab. These receptors came from an adult with an advanced solid tumor such as melanoma, head and neck, liver or kidney cancer. Each CDR3 is given with its conserved first and last residue. The D gene is left open where the match is weak. Clone size is stated in some rows and not others, as once, few, many or a class when expanded.

CDR3nt,CDR3aa,v_gene,d_gene,abundance,j_gene
TGTGCCAGCAGCGGTACCGGGGGGGGAAGAGATACGCAGTATTTT,CASSGTGGGRDTQYF,TRBV7-8,TRBD2,few,TRBJ2-3
TGTGCCAGCAGCCTTACTAGCGGGAGGCCAGATACGCAGTATTTT,CASSLTSGRPDTQYF,TRBV27,TRBD2,-,TRBJ2-3
TGTGCCAGCAGCTCACAAGGACAGGGGGCCTCCTACAATGAGCAGTTCTTC,CASSSQGQGASYNEQFF,TRBV11-3,TRBD1,-,TRBJ2-1
TGCGCCAGCAGCATCTCAGGGGGCTACAATCAGCCCCAGCATTTT,CASSISGGYNQPQHF,TRBV5-1,TRBD1,-,TRBJ1-5
TGTGCCAGCAGCAGCCTTAGTGGGGTGGGCCGTAGCTCCTACGAGCAGTACTTC,CASSSLSGVGRSSYEQYF,TRBV11-2,-,once,TRBJ2-7
TGTGCCAGCAGGAAAGAGCCTCGGGACAGGGGGTTCTCTGGAAACACCATATATTTT,CASRKEPRDRGFSGNTIYF,TRBV5-4,TRBD1,-,TRBJ1-3
TGCGCCAGCAGTGATAGGGGACAGATGAACACTGAAGCTTTCTTT,CASSDRGQMNTEAFF,TRBV10-2,TRBD1,-,TRBJ1-1
TGTGCCAGCAGTTTTAAGGGAGCTTTCAACTATGGCTACACCTTC,CASSFKGAFNYGYTF,TRBV6-5,-,-,TRBJ1-2
TGTGCCAGCAGAGGGACAAGTACCAACTATGGCTACACCTTC,CASRGTSTNYGYTF,TRBV6-5,-,-,TRBJ1-2
TGCGCCAGCAGCTTCCAAAGACTAGCGGACACCGGGGAGCTGTTTTTT,CASSFQRLADTGELFF,TRBV5-1,TRBD2,-,TRBJ2-2
TGTGCCTCAGGGGGCGCCAACTATGGCTACACCTTC,CASGGANYGYTF,TRBV6-6,TRBD1,-,TRBJ1-2
TGTGCCAGCTCACCCTCGAACACTGAAGCTTTCTTT,CASSPSNTEAFF,TRBV18,-,-,TRBJ1-1
TGTGCCAGCAGTTTTCTGACAGGTCAGAATCAGCCCCAGCATTTT,CASSFLTGQNQPQHF,TRBV28,-,-,TRBJ1-5
TGTGCCAGCAGCTTTCAGTTGGGGGGAGAGACCCAGTACTTC,CASSFQLGGETQYF,TRBV5-6,-,-,TRBJ2-5
TGTGCCAGCAGCTTAGAGCTTGGAGCTGGAAACACCATATATTTT,CASSLELGAGNTIYF,TRBV13,-,-,TRBJ1-3
TGTGCCAGCAGGGAAGAGACCCAGTACTTC,CASREETQYF,TRBV7-9,-,few,TRBJ2-5
TGTGCCAGCAGTGAAGCTCGGGGAGATACGCAGTATTTT,CASSEARGDTQYF,TRBV2,-,few,TRBJ2-3
TGTGCCAGCAGCTTGCGTCCGGGGGGGTTCTACGAGCAGTACTTC,CASSLRPGGFYEQYF,TRBV7-7,TRBD2,-,TRBJ2-7
TGTGCCAGCAGCCAAAATCGGCTAGCGGGCCAAGAGACCCAGTACTTC,CASSQNRLAGQETQYF,TRBV14,TRBD2,-,TRBJ2-5
TGCGCCAGCAGCCAAGTTGCAGCGGGAGGTCGCACCGGGGAGCTGTTTTTT,CASSQVAAGGRTGELFF,TRBV4-1,TRBD2,-,TRBJ2-2
TGTGCCAGCAGTTTATTCCCGGGAAGGCAAACCGGGGAGCTGTTTTTT,CASSLFPGRQTGELFF,TRBV28,-,-,TRBJ2-2
TGTGCCAGCAGCGCTTTTCCGGGACAGAAGAGATACGAGCAGTACTTC,CASSAFPGQKRYEQYF,TRBV2,TRBD1,-,TRBJ2-7
TGTGCCTGGAGTGTAGGCCTACACACCGGGGAGCTGTTTTTT,CAWSVGLHTGELFF,TRBV30,-,once,TRBJ2-2
TGCGCCAGCAGCGCCGGGGTCTCCTACGAGCAGTACTTC,CASSAGVSYEQYF,TRBV5-1,-,once,TRBJ2-7
TGTGCCAGCAGCAAGAGAAGGAGACACTTAAACCGAAATCAGCCCCAGCATTTT,CASSKRRRHLNRNQPQHF,TRBV21-1,-,-,TRBJ1-5
TGTGCCAGTAGTTCCTTGAGCAATCAGCCCCAGCATTTT,CASSSLSNQPQHF,TRBV19,-,few,TRBJ1-5
TGTGCCAGTAGTACGCGTGGGGGACTGAACACTGAAGCTTTCTTT,CASSTRGGLNTEAFF,TRBV19,-,-,TRBJ1-1
TGTGCCAGCAGCCTAAATCCGGGACAGGGGGCGATCTACTTC,CASSLNPGQGAIYF,TRBV5-4,TRBD1,-,TRBJ2-5
TGTGCCAGCAGCCCAACCCGGGAAATTACTGAAGCTTTCTTT,CASSPTREITEAFF,TRBV11-2,-,-,TRBJ1-1
TGTGCCAGCAGCTCAGCAAAAAACCCCGACAACGCAGGGCTAGCGGGAGGGGGCACAGATACGCAGTATTTT,CASSSAKNPDNAGLAGGGTDTQYF,TRBV7-1,TRBD2,-,TRBJ2-3
TGTGCCAGCAGCGTAGCAGGACGGAACACTGAAGCTTTCTTT,CASSVAGRNTEAFF,TRBV9,-,few,TRBJ1-1
TGTGCCAGCAGCCCACGGACAGCCTCCAGTGAGACCCAGTACTTC,CASSPRTASSETQYF,TRBV9,-,-,TRBJ2-5
TGTGCCAGCAGTTGGGGCGGACAAGAGACCCAGTACTTC,CASSWGGQETQYF,TRBV27,-,-,TRBJ2-5
TGTGCCAGCAGTTACGTGGGACTGAGCAATCAGCCCCAGCATTTT,CASSYVGLSNQPQHF,TRBV6-5,-,-,TRBJ1-5
TGTGCCAGCAGTGAAAACCCTGAAGGTGGCTACACCTTC,CASSENPEGGYTF,TRBV2,-,once,TRBJ1-2